One sample yielded the 10 T cell receptor beta chains listed below, sequenced in a study of vaccination effects on CD4 cells after COVID-19. These receptors' antigens are unknown. Under the ViraFEST assay, PBMC were stimulated with viral peptide pools so that antigen-specific CD4+ T cells expanded. Sequencing was performed afterwards. At the end of nine to ten days of culture, CD4+ T cells were isolated. Each participant was given two doses of one vaccine (BNT162b2 or mRNA-1273). TCRdb's table, derived via immunoSEQ multiplex PCR, lists solely in-frame clones and lacks some. The profile shows tens of thousands of clones, around 78% of them singletons. Sequenced here: CD4+ T cells from PBMCs cultured with HCoV-229E spike peptides, sampled after COVID-19 vaccination. The receptors come from a human donor who received a COVID-19 vaccine.

The chain couples TRBV9 to TRBJ2-5; D remains unclear. Germline V gene sequence: CDR1 SGDLS, CDR2 YYNGEE. With 0 bases removed from V and 3 bases from J, the gap between germline ends came to 6 bases. CDR3 length: 13 amino acids. In DNA, the CDR3 is TGTGCCAGCAGCGTAGGACTGAAAGAGACCCAGTACTTC. Protein: CASSVGLKETQYF.

The chain combines TRBV5-1 with TRBJ1-6; a possible D gene is TRBD1 (6 bases). V lost 2 bases and J 7 bases, leaving 13 bases between the germline ends. CDR1 SGHRS and CDR2 YFSETQ come from the germline V gene. This CDR3 contains 15 residues. The CDR3 nucleotides read TGCGCCAGCAGCTTCACAGGGACTTTGAATTCACCCCTCCACTTT. Its protein is CASSFTGTLNSPLHF.

There are a few counts of this clone. The chain joins TRBV29-1 to TRBJ1-2; D is undetermined. Trimming removed 7 bases at V and 4 bases at J, with 13 bases between. The CDR3 consists of 12 residues. Germline CDR1 is SQVTM and CDR2 is ANQGSEA. This chain's CDR3 is CSGSLEAYGYTF. CDR3 nucleotide sequence: TGCAGCGGGAGCCTTGAAGCCTATGGCTACACCTTC.

V usage is TRBV5-1 and J usage is TRBJ2-5, with D uncertain. The CDR3 loop spans 15 amino acids. CDR1 is SGHRS, CDR2 YFSETQ, per germline. Deletions cut 4 bases from V and 5 bases from J, with 18 bases between. CDR3 nucleotides: TGCGCCAGCAGCAGCCCGGTGGACCCGGTGGAGACCCAGTACTTC. Translated, it gives CASSSPVDPVETQYF.

The V call is TRBV6-1, the J call TRBJ2-1; 10 bases agree with TRBD1. Trimming removed 3 bases from V and 7 bases from J; junction bases left unmatched: 6. The CDR3 extends over 15 amino acids. Germline V gene sequence: CDR1 MNHNS, CDR2 SASEGT. The CDR3 protein is CASSEGQGNRNEQFF. The CDR3 nucleotides read TGTGCCAGCAGTGAGGGACAGGGGAATCGTAATGAGCAGTTCTTC.

J is TRBJ2-3 and V is TRBV5-6; 7 nucleotides agree with TRBD2. Germline CDR1 reads SGHDT; CDR2 reads YYEEEE. The CDR3 covers 15 residues. The V and J ends lost 3 bases and 0 bases, in that order; junction bases with no gene match: 4. The CDR3 sequence: CASSWGGSSTDTQYF. DNA of the CDR3: TGTGCCAGCAGCTGGGGGGGATCTAGCACAGATACGCAGTATTTT.

The chain combines TRBV5-3 with TRBJ1-2; D not resolved. TRBV5-3 is recorded as an ORF, its role being uncertain. CDR3 size: 13 residues. V dropped 4 bases and J dropped 7 bases, with 14 bases sitting between them. CDR3 sequence reads: CARSDPPVRGYTF. The DNA for the CDR3 is TGTGCCAGAAGCGACCCTCCAGTTCGTGGCTACACCTTC.

Comment on this clone: One end of the junction fails to match germline, which may point to a read error. The V and J genes are TRBV9 and TRBJ2-2, with 8 nucleotides matching TRBD2. The CDR3 spans 14 residues. CDR1 SGDLS and CDR2 YYNGEE come from the germline V gene. This chain's CDR3 is CASSGTLNTGELFF. The CDR3 DNA sequence: TGTGCCAGTAGCGGGACATTGAACACCGGGGAGCTGTTTTTT.

V and J are TRBV3-1 (or the pseudogene TRBV3-2) and TRBJ2-2, with D uncertain. This CDR3 is built from 15 residues. Trimming removed 4 bases from V and 5 bases from J, with 14 bases in between. Germline CDR1 reads LGHDT; CDR2 reads YNNKEL (reference sequence). CDR3 sequence: CASSPTGTETGELFF. Written as DNA, the CDR3 is TGTGCCAGCAGCCCTACGGGCACAGAGACCGGGGAGCTGTTTTTT.

The chain recombines TRBV6-4 with TRBJ2-1; no definite D call. The CDR3 sequence is 15 residues long. CDR1 is MRHNA, CDR2 SNTAGT, per germline. V was trimmed by 1 base and J by 6 bases, leaving 13 bases between them. This CDR3 is CASSDFQAYANEQFF. CDR3 in DNA: TGTGCCAGCAGTGACTTCCAAGCGTACGCCAATGAGCAGTTCTTC.